The clone carrying this TCR beta chain was seen only a few times. As yet, its antigen is unknown. TCRdb keeps only in-frame clones here, not all; method: immunoSEQ multiplex PCR. The table lists around 40,000 clones, around 80% of them singletons. V was shortened by 2 bases and J by 0 bases, with 4 bases between the two germline ends. The CDR3 totals 13 residues. CDR1 is SGHTA and CDR2 is FQGNSA in the germline V gene. The sample originates from a study of PD-1 blockade in classical Hodgkin lymphoma. Every one of the patients relapsed after autologous stem cell transplantation (brentuximab vedotin exposure was variable). General observations from the study: Exclusion covered patients beginning nivolumab under 1 year post-ASCT. Newly diagnosed patients had baseline TCR diversity that was reportedly lower than that of healthy donors.

The material was peripheral blood mononuclear cells (PBMCs), obtained at baseline. This sequence originates from a human donor with classical Hodgkin lymphoma. V is TRBV7-2 and J is TRBJ1-2; no definite D call. The CDR3 here is CASSLPTNYGYTF. CDR3 DNA: TGTGCCAGCAGCTTACCCACTAACTATGGCTACACCTTC.